This T cell receptor beta chain emerged from a study of long-term antiretroviral therapy in people with HIV. Germline V gene data show CDR1 as SGHAT and CDR2 as FQNNGV. V shed 1 base and J shed 7 bases, with 8 bases lying between them. CDR3 size: 14 residues. Study results and limitations: Older ART regimens may have been in use when blood was drawn between the mid-2000s and the late 2010s. Patients on ART gained diversity, which nonetheless stayed below transplant donor controls.

On this clone itself: What it binds is not known.

A minimum of one pre-ART and two post-ART PBMC samples existed for each donor. The cryopreserved samples used held about 0.85-11 million PBMC prior to extraction of DNA. Survey level was the resolution at which the v3.0 immunoSEQ assay ran. Method: immunoSEQ multiplex PCR; TCRdb's copy keeps in-frame clones and lacks some. Of 20,000 to 25,000 clones listed, around 82% are singletons. This chain uses TRBV11-2 with TRBJ1-6; a possible D gene is TRBD1 (5 bases). Sequenced here: unsorted PBMCs, sampled 0.5 years after starting antiretroviral therapy. This receptor was taken from a woman between 35 and 50 years old with HIV. The CDR3 sequence is CASSLGQSNSPLHF. For the CDR3, the DNA is TGTGCCAGCAGCTTAGGACAGAGCAATTCACCCCTCCACTTT.